Listed below are T cell receptor beta chains from one sample, sequenced in a study of blood T cell repertoires in COVID-19. Measured with immunoSEQ multiplex PCR; TCRdb has only the in-frame clones, and not every one. Among over 250,000 clones listed, 85% were seen once. Sample: peripheral blood. These receptors originate from a human donor in a cohort sampled during active COVID-19. Both conserved end residues are part of each CDR3. The order of the fields is clone size, J gene, V gene, D gene, CDR3 DNA, CDR3 protein. A D gene is named only where the DNA matches it firmly. A row's size may be missing; if present it is once, few, many or a size class.

.	TRBJ2-3	TRBV3-1/TRBV3-2	.	TGTGCCAGCAGCCCTCCCGGCACAGATACGCAGTATTTT	CASSPPGTDTQYF
.	TRBJ2-5	TRBV5-1	.	TGCGCCAGCAGCTCACAGGGCTTAGGGCAAGAGACCCAGTACTTC	CASSSQGLGQETQYF
once	TRBJ2-1	TRBV3-1/TRBV3-2	.	TGTGCCAGCAGCCATACAGGCCTTTACGCTCCCAATGAGCAGTTCTTC	CASSHTGLYAPNEQFF
.	TRBJ1-2	TRBV6-2/TRBV6-3	.	TGTGCCAGCAGTTATACTTCCGGCGGATCCTATGGCTACACCTTC	CASSYTSGGSYGYTF
.	TRBJ2-3	TRBV14	.	TGTGCCAGCAGCCAAGCCGGCACAGATACGCAGTATTTT	CASSQAGTDTQYF
.	TRBJ1-4	TRBV19	TRBD1	TGTGCCAGTAGTATCCGGACAGGGGGGACTAATGAAAAACTGTTTTTT	CASSIRTGGTNEKLFF
.	TRBJ1-1	TRBV5-5	.	TGTGCCAGCAGCCCCACAACGAACACTGAAGCTTTCTTT	CASSPTTNTEAFF
.	TRBJ2-7	TRBV7-2	.	TGTGCCAGCAGCTTTATTAGCGGAGCTGGGAGTGAGCAGTACTTC	CASSFISGAGSEQYF
many	TRBJ2-7	TRBV6-5	TRBD1	TGTGCCAGCAGGACAAATACAGGGGGCAAGAACGAGCAGTACTTC	CASRTNTGGKNEQYF
.	TRBJ2-7	TRBV6-6	TRBD1	TGTGCCAGCCAAACCGGGACAGCCTCCTACGAGCAGTACTTC	CASQTGTASYEQYF
.	TRBJ1-6	TRBV9	TRBD1	TGTGCCAGCAGCGTAGAGAGCAGGGGGAATTCACCCCTCCACTTT	CASSVESRGNSPLHF
.	TRBJ1-4	TRBV7-8	.	TGTGCCAGCAGGCCCGAACAGGGTAGAAAACTGTTTTTT	CASRPEQGRKLFF
.	TRBJ2-7	TRBV4-1	TRBD1	TGCGCCAGCAGCCAAGAGGGACAGGGCCACGAGCAGTACTTC	CASSQEGQGHEQYF
once	TRBJ1-2	TRBV10-3	.	TGTGCCATCAGTGAGACAGGGCTTCTTTATGGCTACACCTTC	CAISETGLLYGYTF
.	TRBJ2-7	TRBV7-9	.	TGTGCCAGCAGCTTTGACAGAGAGCAGTACTTC	CASSFDREQYF
.	TRBJ2-1	TRBV24-1	TRBD2	TGTGCCACCAGTTTGAGCGGGGCGCGCAACAATGAGCAGTTCTTC	CATSLSGARNNEQFF
.	TRBJ1-2	TRBV30	.	TGTGCCTGGAGCCAGACAGGTTCCAACTATGGCTACACCTTC	CAWSQTGSNYGYTF
.	TRBJ1-1	TRBV12-3/TRBV12-4	.	TGTGCCAGCACCCGGACAGTGAACACTGAAGCTTTCTTT	CASTRTVNTEAFF
.	TRBJ1-6	TRBV3-1/TRBV3-2	TRBD1	TGTGCCAGCAGCCGGGGACAGGGCCGTTCACCCCTCCACTTT	CASSRGQGRSPLHF
.	TRBJ2-2	TRBV6-1	.	TGTGCCAGCAGTGAAGCGCCACTCTACCTGAACACCGGGGAGCTGTTTTTT	CASSEAPLYLNTGELFF
.	TRBJ1-1	TRBV7-9	.	TGTGCCAGCAGCCGCCAGGGGAGGGCTGAAGCTTTCTTT	CASSRQGRAEAFF
few	TRBJ1-2	TRBV2	.	TGTGCCAGCACCAGGTTGCCTTTATGGTATGGCTACACCTTC	CASTRLPLWYGYTF
.	TRBJ1-2	TRBV5-1	TRBD1	TGCGCCAGCAGCCCTACACCGGGACAGGGGGCGCGGGGCTATGGCTACACCTTC	CASSPTPGQGARGYGYTF
.	TRBJ1-1	TRBV7-6	TRBD1	TGTGCCAGCAGCTACCGGGACAGGTCCTTAGGAGTCACTGAAGCTTTCTTT	CASSYRDRSLGVTEAFF
.	TRBJ1-1	TRBV6-5	.	TGTGCCAGCAGTTTTCGTCGGGAGAACACTGAAGCTTTCTTT	CASSFRRENTEAFF
.	TRBJ2-2	TRBV27	.	TGTGCCAGCAGTTTTCTCCGGGCCGGGGAGCTGTTTTTT	CASSFLRAGELFF
.	TRBJ2-7	TRBV13	TRBD2	TGTGCCAGCAGCCTCGGGACTAGCGGGATTGGCGAGCAGTACTTC	CASSLGTSGIGEQYF
.	TRBJ1-5	TRBV12-3/TRBV12-4	.	TGTGCCAGCAGTTTAAGCCAGGGTCAGCCCCAGCATTTT	CASSLSQGQPQHF
.	TRBJ2-1	TRBV6-5	TRBD1	TGTGCCAGCACCCGAAAGGGGGCTGACTACAATGAGCAGTTCTTC	CASTRKGADYNEQFF
.	TRBJ2-2	TRBV5-1	TRBD2	TGCGCCAGCAGCCCAACTAGCGGGGGAACCGGGGAGCTGTTTTTT	CASSPTSGGTGELFF
.	TRBJ2-1	TRBV15	.	TGTGCCACCAGAGGAGGAGACAATGAGCAGTTCTTC	CATRGGDNEQFF
.	TRBJ2-1	TRBV28	TRBD2	TGTGCCAGCAGTTACAGCGGGAGGGCCGCCAATGAGCAGTTCTTC	CASSYSGRAANEQFF
.	TRBJ1-1	TRBV10-2	.	TGCGCCAGCAGTGAGACCGCCGGGACACATACTGAAGCTTTCTTT	CASSETAGTHTEAFF
.	TRBJ2-2	TRBV9	.	TGTGCCAGCAGCGTAGTCGGGAACACCGGGGAGCTGTTTTTT	CASSVVGNTGELFF
.	TRBJ2-5	TRBV30	.	TGTGCCTGGGGAGTCGAAGAGACCCAGTACTTC	CAWGVEETQYF
.	TRBJ1-1	TRBV10-3	.	TGTGCCATCAGTGAATTACACACAGGGATGAACACTGAAGCTTTCTTT	CAISELHTGMNTEAFF